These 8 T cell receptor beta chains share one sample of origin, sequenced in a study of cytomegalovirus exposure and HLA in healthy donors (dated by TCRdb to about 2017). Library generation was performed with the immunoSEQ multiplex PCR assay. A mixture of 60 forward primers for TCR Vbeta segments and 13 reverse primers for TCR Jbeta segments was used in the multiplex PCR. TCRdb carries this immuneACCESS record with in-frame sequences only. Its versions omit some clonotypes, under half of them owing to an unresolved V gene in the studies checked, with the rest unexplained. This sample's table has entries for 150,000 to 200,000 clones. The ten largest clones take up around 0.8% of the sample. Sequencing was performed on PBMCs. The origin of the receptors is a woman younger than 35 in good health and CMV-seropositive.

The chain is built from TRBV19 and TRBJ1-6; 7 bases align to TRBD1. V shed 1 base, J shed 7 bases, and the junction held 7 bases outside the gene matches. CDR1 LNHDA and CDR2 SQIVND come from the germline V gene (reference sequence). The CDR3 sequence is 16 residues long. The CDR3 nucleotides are TGTGCCAGTAGTATAGTAGGGGGACAGCGGAATTCACCCCTCCACTTT. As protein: CASSIVGGQRNSPLHF.

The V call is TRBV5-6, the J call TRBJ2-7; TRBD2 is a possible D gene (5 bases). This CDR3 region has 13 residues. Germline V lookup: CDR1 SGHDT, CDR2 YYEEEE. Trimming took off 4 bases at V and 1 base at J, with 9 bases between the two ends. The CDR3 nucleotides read TGTGCCAGCAGCCCCGGACTTTCCTACGAGCAGTACTTC. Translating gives CASSPGLSYEQYF.

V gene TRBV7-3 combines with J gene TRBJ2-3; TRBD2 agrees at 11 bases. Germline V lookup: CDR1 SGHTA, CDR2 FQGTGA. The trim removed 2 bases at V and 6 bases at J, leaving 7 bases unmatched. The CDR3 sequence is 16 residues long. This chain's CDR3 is CASSLQEGLAADTQYF. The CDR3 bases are TGTGCCAGCAGCTTACAAGAGGGACTAGCGGCCGATACGCAGTATTTT.

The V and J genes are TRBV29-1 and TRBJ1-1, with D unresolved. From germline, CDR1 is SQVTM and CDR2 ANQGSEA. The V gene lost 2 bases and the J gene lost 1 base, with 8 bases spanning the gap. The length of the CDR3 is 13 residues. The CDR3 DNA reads TGCAGCGTTGAATGGCTGCAGAACACTGAAGCTTTCTTT. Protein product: CSVEWLQNTEAFF.

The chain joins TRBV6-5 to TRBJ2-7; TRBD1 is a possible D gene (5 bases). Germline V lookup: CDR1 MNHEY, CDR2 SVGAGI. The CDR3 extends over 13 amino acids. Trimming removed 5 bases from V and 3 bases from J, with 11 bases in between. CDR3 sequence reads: CASSPQGYYEQYF. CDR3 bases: TGTGCCAGCAGTCCCCAGGGTTACTACGAGCAGTACTTC.

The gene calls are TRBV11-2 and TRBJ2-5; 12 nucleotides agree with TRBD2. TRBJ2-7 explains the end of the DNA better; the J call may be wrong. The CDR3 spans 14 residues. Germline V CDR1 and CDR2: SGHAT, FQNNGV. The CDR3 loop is CASRRLAGDYEQYF. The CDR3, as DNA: TGTGCCAGCAGGCGACTAGCGGGAGACTACGAGCAGTACTTC.

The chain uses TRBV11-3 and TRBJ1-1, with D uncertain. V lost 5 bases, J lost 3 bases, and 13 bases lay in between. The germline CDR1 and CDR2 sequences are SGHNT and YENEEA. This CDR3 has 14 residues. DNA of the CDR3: TGTGCCAGCAGCCCTCGGGGTTCGGACACTGAAGCTTTCTTT. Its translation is CASSPRGSDTEAFF.

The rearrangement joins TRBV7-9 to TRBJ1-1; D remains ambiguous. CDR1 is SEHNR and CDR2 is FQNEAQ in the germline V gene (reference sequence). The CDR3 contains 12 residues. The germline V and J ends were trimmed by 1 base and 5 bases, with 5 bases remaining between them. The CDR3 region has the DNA TGTGCCAGCAGCTTAGTATTTACTGAAGCTTTCTTT. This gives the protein CASSLVFTEAFF.